This is a list of T cell receptor beta chains from one sample in a study of T cells in narcolepsy. Sequencing used immunoSEQ multiplex PCR; TCRdb keeps in-frame clones, though not all of them. The table includes about 40,000 clones, around 89% detected once. Sequenced sample: CD45RA- memory CD4+ T cells from PBMCs. The source is a human donor with narcolepsy. Each CDR3 is given with its conserved first and last residue. The D gene is left open where the match is weak. A row's size may be missing; if present it is once, few, many or a size class.

v_call: TRBV5-1; j_call: TRBJ2-1; d_call: .; clone_size: once; cdr3_aa: CASSLGPQGASNEQFF; cdr3_nt: TGCGCCAGCAGCTTGGGGCCCCAGGGTGCGAGCAATGAGCAGTTCTTC
v_call: TRBV27; j_call: TRBJ1-2; d_call: .; clone_size: .; cdr3_aa: CASSLSWGGYGYTF; cdr3_nt: TGTGCCAGCAGTTTATCTTGGGGCGGCTATGGCTACACCTTC
v_call: TRBV7-9; j_call: TRBJ1-2; d_call: .; clone_size: .; cdr3_aa: CASSLSLSAGATFNYGYTF; cdr3_nt: TGTGCCAGCAGCTTATCTTTGTCGGCGGGCGCAACATTTAACTATGGCTACACCTTC
v_call: TRBV5-1; j_call: TRBJ1-2; d_call: .; clone_size: once; cdr3_aa: CASSPNPGAGYGYTF; cdr3_nt: TGCGCCAGCAGCCCAAACCCGGGGGCAGGCTATGGCTACACCTTC
v_call: TRBV5-1; j_call: TRBJ2-3; d_call: .; clone_size: .; cdr3_aa: CASSLGADTQYF; cdr3_nt: TGCGCCAGCAGCTTGGGGGCAGATACGCAGTATTTT
v_call: TRBV4-1; j_call: TRBJ2-3; d_call: TRBD2; clone_size: few; cdr3_aa: CASSQGSGLATDTQYF; cdr3_nt: TGCGCCAGCAGCCAAGGTTCGGGACTAGCAACAGATACGCAGTATTTT
v_call: TRBV4-2; j_call: TRBJ2-6; d_call: .; clone_size: .; cdr3_aa: CASSQGDISGANVLTF; cdr3_nt: TGTGCCAGCAGCCAAGGGGATATCTCTGGGGCCAACGTCCTGACTTTC
v_call: TRBV5-1; j_call: TRBJ2-1; d_call: TRBD2; clone_size: few; cdr3_aa: CASSYSSGRYNEQFF; cdr3_nt: TGCGCCAGCAGCTACAGTAGCGGGAGATACAATGAGCAGTTCTTC
v_call: TRBV2; j_call: TRBJ2-5; d_call: TRBD1; clone_size: once; cdr3_aa: CASNRDRGLETQYF; cdr3_nt: TGTGCCAGCAACCGGGACAGGGGGCTCGAGACCCAGTACTTC
v_call: TRBV10-3; j_call: TRBJ2-7; d_call: TRBD2; clone_size: .; cdr3_aa: CAISEAGGRYEQYF; cdr3_nt: TGTGCCATCAGTGAGGCGGGGGGGCGTTACGAGCAGTACTTC
v_call: TRBV29-1; j_call: TRBJ2-2; d_call: .; clone_size: once; cdr3_aa: CSVLPGELFF; cdr3_nt: TGCAGCGTACTCCCCGGGGAGCTGTTTTTT
v_call: TRBV4-3; j_call: TRBJ2-7; d_call: TRBD1; clone_size: .; cdr3_aa: CASSQEGQARYEQYF; cdr3_nt: TGCGCCAGCAGCCAAGAGGGACAGGCAAGGTACGAGCAGTACTTC
v_call: TRBV6-6; j_call: TRBJ2-2; d_call: .; clone_size: .; cdr3_aa: CASRWDGNTGELFF; cdr3_nt: TGTGCCAGCAGATGGGACGGGAACACCGGGGAGCTGTTTTTT
v_call: TRBV5-4; j_call: TRBJ1-2; d_call: .; clone_size: .; cdr3_aa: CASSIRTVDYGYTF; cdr3_nt: TGTGCCAGCAGCATTAGGACAGTCGACTATGGCTACACCTTC
v_call: TRBV6-1; j_call: TRBJ1-2; d_call: .; clone_size: .; cdr3_aa: CASSSTGYYGYTF; cdr3_nt: TGTGCCAGCAGCTCGACCGGTTACTATGGCTACACCTTC
v_call: TRBV30; j_call: TRBJ1-2; d_call: .; clone_size: once; cdr3_aa: CAWRRGGGGYTF; cdr3_nt: TGTGCCTGGAGACGGGGGGGAGGTGGCTACACCTTC
v_call: TRBV4-1; j_call: TRBJ2-5; d_call: TRBD2; clone_size: .; cdr3_aa: CASSQAPSGGADQETQYF; cdr3_nt: TGCGCCAGCAGCCAAGCCCCTAGCGGGGGGGCGGACCAAGAGACCCAGTACTTC
v_call: TRBV6-1; j_call: TRBJ2-3; d_call: .; clone_size: .; cdr3_aa: CASRGGGSTDTQYF; cdr3_nt: TGTGCCAGCAGGGGGGGTGGCAGCACAGATACGCAGTATTTT
v_call: TRBV7-2; j_call: TRBJ1-2; d_call: .; clone_size: .; cdr3_aa: CASSTYLSYGYTF; cdr3_nt: TGTGCCAGCAGCACCTACCTTTCCTATGGCTACACCTTC
v_call: TRBV28; j_call: TRBJ1-2; d_call: .; clone_size: .; cdr3_aa: CASNSGGANYGYTF; cdr3_nt: TGTGCCAGCAACTCCGGGGGGGCGAACTATGGCTACACCTTC
v_call: TRBV5-4; j_call: TRBJ2-1; d_call: .; clone_size: .; cdr3_aa: CASSLDTGSYNEQFF; cdr3_nt: TGTGCCAGCAGCTTGGACACCGGCTCCTACAATGAGCAGTTCTTC
v_call: TRBV11-1; j_call: TRBJ2-3; d_call: .; clone_size: .; cdr3_aa: CASGTPGGTDTQYF; cdr3_nt: TGTGCCAGCGGGACGCCCGGGGGCACAGATACGCAGTATTTT
v_call: TRBV11-3; j_call: TRBJ1-3; d_call: .; clone_size: .; cdr3_aa: CASSLGDRFRSGNTIYF; cdr3_nt: TGTGCCAGCAGCTTAGGTGACCGATTCCGCTCTGGAAACACCATATATTTT
v_call: TRBV11-2; j_call: TRBJ2-7; d_call: .; clone_size: .; cdr3_aa: CASSLVLNYEQYF; cdr3_nt: TGTGCCAGCAGCTTAGTCCTAAACTACGAGCAGTACTTC
v_call: TRBV7-2; j_call: TRBJ1-2; d_call: TRBD1; clone_size: .; cdr3_aa: CASSPTGDGYTF; cdr3_nt: TGTGCCAGCAGCCCCACAGGGGATGGCTACACCTTC
v_call: TRBV28; j_call: TRBJ1-5; d_call: .; clone_size: .; cdr3_aa: CASSFVGGGVFQPQHF; cdr3_nt: TGTGCCAGCAGTTTTGTAGGAGGGGGGGTTTTTCAGCCCCAGCATTTT
v_call: TRBV19; j_call: TRBJ2-7; d_call: TRBD2; clone_size: few; cdr3_aa: CANSPILAGGRSSYEQYF; cdr3_nt: TGTGCCAACTCGCCGATCCTAGCGGGGGGTAGGAGCTCCTACGAGCAGTACTTC
v_call: TRBV6-5; j_call: TRBJ2-7; d_call: TRBD2; clone_size: .; cdr3_aa: CASSYGLAGWGEQYF; cdr3_nt: TGTGCCAGCAGTTACGGACTAGCGGGATGGGGCGAGCAGTACTTC
v_call: TRBV18; j_call: TRBJ2-3; d_call: .; clone_size: .; cdr3_aa: CASSPQRTDTQYF; cdr3_nt: TGTGCCAGCTCACCACAAAGGACAGATACGCAGTATTTT
v_call: TRBV27; j_call: TRBJ2-5; d_call: .; clone_size: .; cdr3_aa: CASKGPVSETQYF; cdr3_nt: TGTGCCAGCAAAGGCCCAGTTAGCGAGACCCAGTACTTC
v_call: TRBV28; j_call: TRBJ2-1; d_call: TRBD1; clone_size: .; cdr3_aa: CASSLGTAPGNEQFF; cdr3_nt: TGTGCCAGCAGTTTAGGGACAGCTCCGGGCAATGAGCAGTTCTTC
v_call: TRBV29-1; j_call: TRBJ2-5; d_call: TRBD1; clone_size: .; cdr3_aa: CSGGQGQETQYF; cdr3_nt: TGCAGCGGGGGACAGGGTCAAGAGACCCAGTACTTC